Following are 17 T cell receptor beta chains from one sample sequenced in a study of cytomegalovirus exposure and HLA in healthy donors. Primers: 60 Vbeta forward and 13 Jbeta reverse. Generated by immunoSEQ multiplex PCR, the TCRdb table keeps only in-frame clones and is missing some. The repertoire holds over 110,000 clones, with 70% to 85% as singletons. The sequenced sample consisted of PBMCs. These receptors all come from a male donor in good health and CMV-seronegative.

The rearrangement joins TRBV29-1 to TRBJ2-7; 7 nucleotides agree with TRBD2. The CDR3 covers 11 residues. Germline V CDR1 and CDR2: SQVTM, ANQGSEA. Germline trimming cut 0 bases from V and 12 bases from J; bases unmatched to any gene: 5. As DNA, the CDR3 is TGCAGCGTTGAAGATCCCGCGGGAGTGTACTTC. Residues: CSVEDPAGVYF.

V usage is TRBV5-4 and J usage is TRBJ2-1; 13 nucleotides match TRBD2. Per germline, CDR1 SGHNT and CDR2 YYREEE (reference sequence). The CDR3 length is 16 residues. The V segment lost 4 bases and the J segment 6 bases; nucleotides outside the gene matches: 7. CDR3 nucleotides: TGTGCCAGCAGCCGCCCCGGACTAGCGGGAGTCAATGAGCAGTTCTTC. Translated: CASSRPGLAGVNEQFF.

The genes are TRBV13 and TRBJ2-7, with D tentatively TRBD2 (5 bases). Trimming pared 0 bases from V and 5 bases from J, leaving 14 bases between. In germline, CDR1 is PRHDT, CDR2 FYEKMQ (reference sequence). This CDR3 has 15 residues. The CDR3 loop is CASSLGSAPGDEQYF. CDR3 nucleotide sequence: TGTGCCAGCAGCTTAGGCTCGGCTCCCGGGGACGAGCAGTACTTC. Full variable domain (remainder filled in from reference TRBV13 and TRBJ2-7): AAGVIQSPRHLIKEKRETATLKCYPIPRHDTVYWYQQGPGQDPQFLISFYEKMQSDKGSIPDRFSAQQFSDYHSELNMSSLELGDSALYFCASSLGSAPGDEQYFGPGTRLTVT.

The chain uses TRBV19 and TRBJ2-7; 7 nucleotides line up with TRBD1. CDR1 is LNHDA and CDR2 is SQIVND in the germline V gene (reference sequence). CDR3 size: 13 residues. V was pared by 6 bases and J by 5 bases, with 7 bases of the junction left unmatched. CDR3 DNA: TGTGCCAGTAGGTACTCACAGGGGAACGAGCAGTACTTC. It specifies CASRYSQGNEQYF.

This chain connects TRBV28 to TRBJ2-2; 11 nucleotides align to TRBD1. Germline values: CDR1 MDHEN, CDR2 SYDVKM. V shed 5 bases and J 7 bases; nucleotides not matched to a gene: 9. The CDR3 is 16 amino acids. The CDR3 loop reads CASSHRDRGGYGELFF. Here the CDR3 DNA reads TGTGCCAGCAGTCACCGGGACAGGGGGGGGTACGGGGAGCTGTTTTTT.

The CDR3: CASSLAGVLGTEQFF. The CDR3, as DNA: TGCGCCAGCAGCTTGGCAGGGGTCTTAGGGACCGAGCAGTTCTTC. V is TRBV5-1 and J is TRBJ2-1; tentative D call: TRBD1 (6 bases). CDR3 size: 15 residues. Looked up from germline, CDR1 is SGHRS and CDR2 is YFSETQ. Deletions cut 0 bases from V and 10 bases from J, with 17 bases between.

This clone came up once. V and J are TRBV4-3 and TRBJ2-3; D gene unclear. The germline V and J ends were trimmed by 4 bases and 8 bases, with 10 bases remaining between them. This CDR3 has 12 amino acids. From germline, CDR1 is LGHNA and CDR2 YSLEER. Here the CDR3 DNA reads TGCGCCAGCAGCCCGACTCGGGTTACGCAGTATTTT. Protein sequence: CASSPTRVTQYF.

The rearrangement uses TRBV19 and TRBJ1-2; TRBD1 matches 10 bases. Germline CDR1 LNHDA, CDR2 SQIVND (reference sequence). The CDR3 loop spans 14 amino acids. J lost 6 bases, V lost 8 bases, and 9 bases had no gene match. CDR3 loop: CASGWGTGADGYTF. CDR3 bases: TGTGCCAGTGGCTGGGGGACAGGGGCCGATGGCTACACCTTC.

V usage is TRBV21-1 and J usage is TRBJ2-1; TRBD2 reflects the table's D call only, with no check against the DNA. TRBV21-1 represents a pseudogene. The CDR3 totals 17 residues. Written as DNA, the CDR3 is TGTGCCAGCAGCGTCCGGACTAGCGGGAGAGGCGAGAATGAGCAGTTCTTC. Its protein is CASSVRTSGRGENEQFF.

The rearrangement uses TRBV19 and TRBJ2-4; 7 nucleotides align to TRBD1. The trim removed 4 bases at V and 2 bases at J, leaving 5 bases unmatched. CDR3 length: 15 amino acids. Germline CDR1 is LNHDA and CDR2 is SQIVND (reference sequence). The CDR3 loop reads CASSTGQRTKNIQYF. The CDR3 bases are TGTGCCAGTAGTACGGGACAGAGAACCAAAAACATTCAGTACTTC. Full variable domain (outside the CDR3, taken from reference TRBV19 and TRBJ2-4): DGGITQSPKYLFRKEGQNVTLSCEQNLNHDAMYWYRQDPGQGLRLIYYSQIVNDFQKGDIAEGYSVSREKKESFPLTVTSAQKNPTAFYLCASSTGQRTKNIQYFGAGTRLSVL.

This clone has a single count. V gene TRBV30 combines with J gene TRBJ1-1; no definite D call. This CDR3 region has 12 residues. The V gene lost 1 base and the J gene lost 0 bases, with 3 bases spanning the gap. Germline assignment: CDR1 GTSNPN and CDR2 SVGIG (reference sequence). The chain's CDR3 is CAWSAMNTEAFF. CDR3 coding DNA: TGTGCCTGGAGTGCAATGAACACTGAAGCTTTCTTT.

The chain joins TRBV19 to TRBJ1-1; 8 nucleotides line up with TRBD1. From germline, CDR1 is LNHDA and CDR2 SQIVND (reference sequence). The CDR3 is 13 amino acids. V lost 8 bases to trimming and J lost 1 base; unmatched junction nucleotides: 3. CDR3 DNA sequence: TGTGCCAGTGCCAGGGGGCGGAACACTGAAGCTTTCTTT. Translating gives CASARGRNTEAFF.

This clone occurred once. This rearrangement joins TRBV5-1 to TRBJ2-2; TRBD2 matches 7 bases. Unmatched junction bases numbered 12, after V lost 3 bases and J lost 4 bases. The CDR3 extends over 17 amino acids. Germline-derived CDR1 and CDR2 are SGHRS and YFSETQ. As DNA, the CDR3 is TGCGCCAGCAGCTGGAACCGGGACTACGGCGGCACCGGGGAGCTGTTTTTT. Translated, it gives CASSWNRDYGGTGELFF.

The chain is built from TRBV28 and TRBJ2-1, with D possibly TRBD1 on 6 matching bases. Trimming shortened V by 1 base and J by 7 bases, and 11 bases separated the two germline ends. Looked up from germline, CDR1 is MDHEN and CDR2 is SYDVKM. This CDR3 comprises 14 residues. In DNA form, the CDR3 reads TGTGCCAGCAGTTTATCGGGACAACCGAATGAGCAGTTCTTC. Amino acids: CASSLSGQPNEQFF. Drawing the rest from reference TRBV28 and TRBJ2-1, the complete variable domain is DVKVTQSSRYLVKRTGEKVFLECVQDMDHENMFWYRQDPGLGLRLIYFSYDVKMKEKGDIPEGYSVSREKKERFSLILESASTNQTSMYLCASSLSGQPNEQFFGPGTRLTVL.

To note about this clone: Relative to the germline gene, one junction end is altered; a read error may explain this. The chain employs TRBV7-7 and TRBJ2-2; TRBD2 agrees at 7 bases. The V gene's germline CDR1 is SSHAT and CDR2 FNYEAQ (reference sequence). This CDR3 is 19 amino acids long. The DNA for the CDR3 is TGTGCTAGCAGCTTAGCTGGGCAAGCGGGACCTGGGAACACCGGGGAGCTGTTTTTT. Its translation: CASSLAGQAGPGNTGELFF.

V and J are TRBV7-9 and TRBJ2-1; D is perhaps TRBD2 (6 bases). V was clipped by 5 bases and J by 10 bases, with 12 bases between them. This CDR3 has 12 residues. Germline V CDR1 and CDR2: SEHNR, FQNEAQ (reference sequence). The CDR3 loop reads CASSPPLAEQFF. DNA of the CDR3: TGTGCCAGCAGCCCCCCCCTAGCGGAGCAGTTCTTC.

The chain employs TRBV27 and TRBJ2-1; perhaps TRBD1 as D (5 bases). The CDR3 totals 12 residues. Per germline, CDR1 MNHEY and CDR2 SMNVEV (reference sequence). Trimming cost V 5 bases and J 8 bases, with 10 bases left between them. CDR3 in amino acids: CASSPPGYEQFF. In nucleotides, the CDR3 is TGTGCCAGCAGTCCACCAGGGTATGAGCAGTTCTTC.